This entry describes one T cell receptor (beta chain). MiXCR was run by TCRdb on the RT-PCR reads, yielding one entry per CDR3 protein. The sample lists hundreds of thousands of distinct CDR3 sequences; approximately 15% were seen once. Trimming pared 9 bases from V and 5 bases from J, leaving 17 bases between. The CDR3 is 14 amino acids. The chain couples TRBV12-3 or TRBV12-4 to TRBJ2-1, with TRBD1 as a possible D gene (6 bases). The origin of this receptor is a female donor in good health, serving as a healthy control. Sequences were obtained from memory CD4+ T cells from blood. CDR3 in amino acids: CASRGLAGDNEQFF. CDR3 nucleotides: TGTGCCAGTCGAGGGCTAGCAGGGGACAATGAGCAGTTCTTC.